This passage covers 15 T cell receptor beta chains from one sample sequenced in a study of T cell responses to AZD1222 COVID-19 vaccine. The table came from immunoSEQ multiplex PCR; TCRdb's copy has only in-frame clones and leaves some out. This table holds some 180,000 clones, approximately 92% found once. Here the sequenced sample was peripheral blood, taken 28 days after the second dose of the MenACWY control vaccine. The receptor set was obtained from an adult who received the MenACWY meningococcal vaccine as a control.

The chain links TRBV6-4 to TRBJ2-1; 7 nucleotides line up with TRBD1. The CDR3 is 15 amino acids. Germline V CDR1 and CDR2: MRHNA, SNTAGT. Trimming at V came to 6 bases and at J to 4 bases, leaving 9 bases not matched to a gene. CDR3 protein: CASSSDRANYNEQFF. The CDR3 coding sequence is TGTGCCAGCAGCTCCGACAGGGCGAATTACAATGAGCAGTTCTTC.

V is TRBV6-2 or TRBV6-3 and J is TRBJ2-1, with D hard to call. V was pared by 0 bases and J by 8 bases, with 14 bases between. Germline CDR1 is MNHEY and CDR2 is SVGEGT. This CDR3 comprises 15 residues. CDR3 in DNA: TGTGCCAGCAGTTACTCGCGGCTACGTGGTGATGAGCAGTTCTTC. Translated: CASSYSRLRGDEQFF.

The rearrangement joins TRBV11-3 to TRBJ1-3; TRBD1 might be the D (5 bases). From germline, CDR1 is SGHNT and CDR2 YENEEA. Trimming took 5 bases from V and 4 from J, leaving 15 bases between them. The CDR3 length is 15 residues. The DNA of the CDR3 is TGTGCCAGCAGCCTCATACAGAGGGGCGGAAACACCATATATTTT. Its translation: CASSLIQRGGNTIYF. Based on the CDR3 plus reference TRBV11-3 and TRBJ1-3, the full variable domain is EAGVVQSPRYKIIEKKQPVAFWCNPISGHNTLYWYLQNLGQGPELLIRYENEEAVDDSQLPKDRFSAERLKGVDSTLKIQPAELGDSAVYLCASSLIQRGGNTIYFGEGSWLTVV.

V gene TRBV27 combines with J gene TRBJ2-2; maybe TRBD2 (6 bases). Between the trimmed V and J ends, which lost 6 bases and 5 bases, there was a span of 16 bases. In germline, CDR1 is MNHEY, CDR2 SMNVEV (reference sequence). The CDR3 has 15 amino acids. The CDR3 sequence is CASSPRLGGTGELFF. The CDR3 coding sequence is TGTGCCAGCAGCCCCCGGCTGGGGGGAACCGGGGAGCTGTTTTTT.

The gene calls are TRBV28 and TRBJ2-2; possible D gene TRBD2, 6 bases. CDR3 size: 12 residues. The ends were cut back, 9 bases at V and 6 bases at J, with 11 bases in the middle. Germline CDR1 reads MDHEN; CDR2 reads SYDVKM. For the CDR3, the DNA is TGTGCCAGGCCCAGGGAGGCCGGGGAGCTGTTTTTT. It translates to CARPREAGELFF.

The chain employs TRBV28 and TRBJ1-2, with no clear D. Germline V gene lookup returns CDR1 MDHEN and CDR2 SYDVKM. Trimming stripped 8 bases from V and 8 bases from J, with 18 bases between. The CDR3 is made up of 13 amino acids. Here the CDR3 reads CASFGGLAYGYTF. The DNA of the CDR3 is TGTGCCAGCTTCGGCGGGCTCGCTTACGGCTACACCTTC.

The V gene is TRBV18, the J gene TRBJ1-2; TRBD1 agrees at 8 bases. V shed 4 bases, J shed 8 bases, and the junction held 6 bases outside the gene matches. Germline CDR1 reads KGHSH; CDR2 reads LQKENI. This CDR3 has 13 amino acids. CDR3 sequence reads: CASSLGQGGGYTF. In DNA, the CDR3 is TGTGCCAGCTCACTAGGACAGGGAGGAGGCTACACCTTC.

To note about this clone: The CDR3 carries no conserved terminal phenylalanine or tryptophan, so it likely arises from a read error. It is unclear where the CDR3 begins or ends on the DNA, so no DNA is shown, and the CDR3 is as TCRdb lists it. The J gene is TRBJ1-1, the V gene TRBV12-3 or TRBV12-4. From its first to its last residue, the CDR3 has 11 amino acids. CDR3 amino acids: CASSFRAKMEY.

V gene TRBV5-1 combines with J gene TRBJ2-2; no clear D gene. The germline CDR1 and CDR2 sequences are SGHRS and YFSETQ. The CDR3 consists of 13 residues. V lost 0 bases to trimming and J lost 5 bases, with 5 bases between them. The DNA of the CDR3 is TGCGCCAGCAGCTTGGTAGGGACCGGGGAGCTGTTTTTT. Translating it yields CASSLVGTGELFF.

The CDR3 loop reads CASSSRTGGMLDYGYTF. CDR3 DNA: TGTGCCAGCAGCTCTCGGACAGGGGGGATGTTGGACTATGGCTACACCTTC. The chain joins TRBV7-8 to TRBJ1-2; 10 positions agree with TRBD1. With V trimmed by 4 bases and J by 3 bases, 11 bases remained unmatched. The germline V gene has CDR1 SGHVS and CDR2 FQNEAQ. The CDR3 loop spans 17 amino acids.

This chain connects TRBV14 to TRBJ2-2, with D perhaps TRBD2 (5 bases). The germline CDR1 and CDR2 sequences are SGHDN and FVKESK. The CDR3 totals 15 residues. Trimming shortened V by 0 bases and J by 9 bases, and 14 bases separated the two germline ends. The CDR3 spells CASSQDIGEPRELFF. CDR3 DNA: TGTGCCAGCAGCCAAGATATCGGGGAGCCGAGGGAGCTGTTTTTT. The variable domain in full, with the rest retrieved from reference TRBV14 and TRBJ2-2, is EAGVTQFPSHSVIEKGQTVTLRCDPISGHDNLYWYRRVMGKEIKFLLHFVKESKQDESGMPNNRFLAERTGGTYSTLKVQPAELEDSGVYFCASSQDIGEPRELFFGEGSRLTVL.

The chain links TRBV5-4 to TRBJ2-1; 13 bases are a match to TRBD2. From germline, CDR1 is SGHNT and CDR2 YYREEE (reference sequence). V trimming: 1 base; J trimming: 7 bases; junction bases outside the gene matches: 2. The CDR3 totals 15 residues. The CDR3 DNA reads as TGTGCCAGCAGCTTGTGGACTAGCGGGAGTAATGAGCAGTTCTTC. This sequence encodes CASSLWTSGSNEQFF.

The rearrangement uses TRBV5-1 and TRBJ2-2, with D hard to call. This CDR3 spans 15 amino acids. From germline, CDR1 is SGHRS and CDR2 YFSETQ. Between the trimmed V and J ends, which lost 4 bases and 3 bases, there was a span of 13 bases. CDR3 coding DNA: TGCGCCAGCAGCCTGTTGGGCGGATACACCGGGGAGCTGTTTTTT. It specifies CASSLLGGYTGELFF.

This clone was recorded a few times. This chain joins TRBV6-5 and TRBJ2-7; 12 nucleotides line up with TRBD2. Per germline, CDR1 MNHEY and CDR2 SVGAGI. This CDR3 has 15 residues. V shed 0 bases and J 4 bases; nucleotides not matched to a gene: 1. The chain's CDR3 is CASSYSTSGSYEQYF. The CDR3 DNA sequence: TGTGCCAGCAGTTACTCGACTAGCGGGAGTTACGAGCAGTACTTC.

V usage is TRBV7-2 and J usage is TRBJ2-7, with a tentative D call TRBD2 (6 bases). Deletions cut 5 bases from V and 6 bases from J, with 20 bases between. CDR1 is SGHTA, CDR2 FQGNSA, per germline. This CDR3 has 15 amino acids. CDR3 in DNA: TGTGCCAGCAGCCCACCCGGGACTCTGAATGGCGAGCAGTACTTC. Translating gives CASSPPGTLNGEQYF.